This TCR beta chain was documented in a study of shared clonotypes between healthy human individuals. In the study overall: Per donor, three plates held CD4 naive cells, three held CD4 memory, two held CD8 naive and one held CD8 memory. General study points: The small donor group covered limited genetic and exposure diversity.

Every one of the donors was a Caucasian adult that lived in Nashville, Tennessee. This CDR3 is built from 16 residues. Germline V gives CDR1 MDHEN, CDR2 SYDVKM. V lost 1 base to trimming and J lost 0 bases; unmatched junction nucleotides: 6. To note about this clone: The target antigen is unknown.

Profiling relied on immunoSEQ multiplex PCR, and the TCRdb table lists in-frame clones only, not all of them. The repertoire consists of almost 750,000 clones, with 72% occurring once and the leading ten covering 1.8%. This chain links TRBV28 with TRBJ2-7, with 7 bases fitting TRBD2. The source of this sequence is a woman in her twenties or thirties in good health. Sequenced: memory CD4+ T cells sorted from blood. The subset: CD45RA-negative fraction. For the CDR3, the DNA is TGTGCCAGCAGTTTATCCAGGACTAGAGACTCCTACGAGCAGTACTTC. Its protein product is CASSLSRTRDSYEQYF.